The 17 T cell receptor beta chains given below trace back to one sample, sequenced in a study of cytomegalovirus exposure and HLA in healthy donors (dated 2017 in TCRdb). Libraries were made using the immunoSEQ multiplex PCR assay. For the multiplex PCR, a mixture combining 60 forward primers for TCR Vbeta segments and 13 reverse primers for TCR Jbeta segments was used. Here the immuneACCESS table is served through TCRdb, limited to in-frame sequences with V and J called. Missing clones are a known gap in these copies; in checked studies unresolved V genes cover under half, and the rest lacks a known reason. The sample table contains some 190,000 clones; only one count was recorded for around 90% of them. The biggest ten clones account for more than 1.5% of the sample. Specimen: PBMCs. These TCRs come from a woman aged 18 to 35 in good health and CMV-seronegative.

The chain links TRBV19 to TRBJ1-1; 8 bases are shared with TRBD1. The CDR3 has 15 residues. The V gene's germline CDR1 is LNHDA and CDR2 SQIVND (reference sequence). V was clipped by 3 bases and J by 5 bases; unmatched bases: 8. In DNA, the CDR3 is TGTGCCAGTAGTATGAGGCTGACAGGGGAGACTGAAGCTTTCTTT. Amino acid sequence: CASSMRLTGETEAFF.

The rearrangement uses TRBV11-2 and TRBJ2-7; a weak D match, TRBD2 (5 bases). The V gene's germline CDR1 is SGHAT and CDR2 FQNNGV. The CDR3 is made up of 17 amino acids. Deletions cut 6 bases from V and 0 bases from J, with 21 bases between. The CDR3 loop is CASSQTQFLGSSYEQYF. The DNA of the CDR3 is TGTGCCAGCAGTCAAACCCAGTTCTTGGGGAGCTCCTACGAGCAGTACTTC.

This chain connects TRBV7-9 to TRBJ2-7; the match to TRBD1 covers 8 bases. CDR1 and CDR2 (germline): SEHNR, FQNEAQ (reference sequence). The CDR3 runs to 16 residues. V shed 5 bases, J shed 2 bases, and the junction held 11 bases outside the gene matches. CDR3 in amino acids: CASSAGQGRRTYEQYF. As DNA, the CDR3 is TGTGCCAGCAGCGCTGGACAGGGAAGAAGGACCTACGAGCAGTACTTC. The whole variable domain, remainder taken from reference TRBV7-9 and TRBJ2-7, is DTGVSQNPRHKITKRGQNVTFRCDPISEHNRLYWYRQTLGQGPEFLTYFQNEAQLEKSRLLSDRFSAERPKGSFSTLEIQRTEQGDSAMYLCASSAGQGRRTYEQYFGPGTRLTVT.

This clone was observed a few times. The V call is TRBV7-9, the J call TRBJ1-2, with 7 bases lining up with TRBD1. From germline, CDR1 is SEHNR and CDR2 FQNEAQ (reference sequence). There are 16 residues in the CDR3. Trimming cost V 2 bases and J 2 bases; bases outside gene matches: 8. The CDR3 DNA reads as TGTGCCAGCAGCTTATCAGTGGGCAGGGGGAACTATGGCTACACCTTC. Residues: CASSLSVGRGNYGYTF.

The chain is built from TRBV11-2 and TRBJ2-1; 9 bases match TRBD2. Germline assignment: CDR1 SGHAT and CDR2 FQNNGV. V trimming: 3 bases; J trimming: 2 bases; junction bases outside the gene matches: 8. This CDR3 contains 17 residues. This chain's CDR3 is CASSLQGGRGTYNEQFF. DNA of the CDR3: TGTGCCAGCAGCTTGCAGGGCGGGAGGGGGACCTACAATGAGCAGTTCTTC.

J is TRBJ1-1 and V is TRBV19, with unresolved D. V gave up 9 bases and J gave up 5 bases, with 4 bases separating them. The CDR3 runs to 9 residues. The germline V gene has CDR1 LNHDA and CDR2 SQIVND (reference sequence). The CDR3 sequence: CASGTEAFF. CDR3 coding DNA: TGTGCCAGCGGGACTGAAGCTTTCTTT.

V is TRBV6-4 and J is TRBJ2-2, with a weak D call TRBD2 (6 bases). The germline gives CDR1 MRHNA, CDR2 SNTAGT. V gave up 6 bases and J gave up 6 bases, with 14 bases separating them. This CDR3 is 14 amino acids long. The CDR3 reads CASSSDGSSGELFF. CDR3 DNA sequence: TGTGCCAGCAGCTCAGACGGGAGCTCCGGGGAGCTGTTTTTT.

This chain joins TRBV5-6 and TRBJ1-3, with unresolved D. CDR3 length: 13 amino acids. Germline CDR1 and CDR2: SGHDT and YYEEEE. Trimming left V 2 bases short and J 4 bases short, with 7 bases between. The CDR3 nucleotides are TGTGCCAGCAGCTTCCCGGGAGGAAACACCATATATTTT. It translates to CASSFPGGNTIYF.

The gene calls are TRBV5-5 and TRBJ1-1; a weak D match, TRBD1 (6 bases). The germline V and J ends were trimmed by 2 bases and 2 bases, with 10 bases remaining between them. CDR3 length: 14 residues. CDR1 is SGHKS, CDR2 YYEKEE, per germline (reference sequence). The CDR3 spells CASSFAGVNTEAFF. The CDR3 nucleotides are TGTGCCAGCAGCTTCGCAGGGGTTAACACTGAAGCTTTCTTT.

The chain links TRBV6-5 to TRBJ1-2; no definite D call. Germline CDR1 and CDR2: MNHEY and SVGAGI. The CDR3 runs to 14 residues. Between the trimmed V and J ends, which lost 2 bases and 4 bases, there was a span of 11 bases. The CDR3 nucleotides read TGTGCCAGCAGTTACGCCCGGGAGGGCTATGGCTACACCTTC. As protein: CASSYAREGYGYTF.

The V gene is TRBV7-3, the J gene TRBJ2-7; TRBD1 is a possible D gene (6 bases). CDR1 and CDR2 (germline): SGHTA, FQGTGA. The CDR3 spans 13 residues. V was cut by 2 bases and J by 6 bases, with 11 bases left in between. The CDR3 loop is CASSLDQGREQYF. In DNA, the CDR3 is TGTGCCAGCAGCTTAGATCAGGGGCGCGAGCAGTACTTC.

This clone was detected once. The chain couples TRBV19 to TRBJ1-3; 7 bases agree with TRBD1. The J segment lost 7 bases and the V segment lost 5 bases, leaving 14 bases of the junction unmatched. Germline V CDR1 and CDR2: LNHDA, SQIVND (reference sequence). CDR3 length equals 16 residues. CDR3 region: CASSWPRGQIGNTIYF. In DNA, the CDR3 is TGTGCCAGTAGTTGGCCGCGGGGACAGATCGGGAACACCATATATTTT.

The chain recombines TRBV28 with TRBJ2-3, with TRBD2 identical over 8 bases. V trimming: 6 bases; J trimming: 5 bases; junction bases outside the gene matches: 16. CDR1 MDHEN and CDR2 SYDVKM come from the germline V gene. The CDR3 extends over 17 amino acids. Here the CDR3 DNA reads TGTGCCAGCAGCTTTAGTGGGGGAGCGGGAGCTAGAGATACGCAGTATTTT. This translates into CASSFSGGAGARDTQYF.

This clone occurred a few times. V usage is TRBV6-1 and J usage is TRBJ2-2; 7 positions agree with TRBD1. Germline V gene lookup returns CDR1 MNHNS and CDR2 SASEGT. J lost 4 bases, V lost 3 bases, and 5 bases had no gene match. This CDR3 is 15 amino acids long. DNA for the CDR3: TGTGCCAGCAGTGACCGACAGGGCAGCACCGGGGAGCTGTTTTTT. Translating it yields CASSDRQGSTGELFF.

The chain combines TRBV19 with TRBJ1-5; possibly TRBD1 for D (5 bases). The length of the CDR3 is 12 residues. Germline CDR1 LNHDA, CDR2 SQIVND (reference sequence). Trimming took off 7 bases at V and 5 bases at J, with 9 bases between the two ends. For the CDR3, the DNA is TGTGCCAGTACGGGGGTCCATCAGCCCCAGCATTTT. Encoded protein: CASTGVHQPQHF.

This clone was detected a few times. The V and J genes are TRBV7-2 and TRBJ1-2; D is undetermined. Germline CDR1 reads SGHTA; CDR2 reads FQGNSA. V was pared by 3 bases and J by 7 bases, with 12 bases between. The CDR3 covers 13 residues. CDR3 sequence: CASSFSGRAGYTF. CDR3 bases: TGTGCCAGCAGCTTTTCCGGGAGAGCTGGCTACACCTTC.

The J gene is TRBJ2-7, the V gene TRBV2, with TRBD2 matching over 8 bases. Germline trimming cut 2 bases from V and 2 bases from J; bases unmatched to any gene: 5. The CDR3 has 15 amino acids. Germline CDR1 and CDR2: SNHLY and FYNNEI. The CDR3, as DNA: TGTGCCAGCAGTGAATTGAGCGGGAGCGCCTACGAGCAGTACTTC. Encoded protein: CASSELSGSAYEQYF.